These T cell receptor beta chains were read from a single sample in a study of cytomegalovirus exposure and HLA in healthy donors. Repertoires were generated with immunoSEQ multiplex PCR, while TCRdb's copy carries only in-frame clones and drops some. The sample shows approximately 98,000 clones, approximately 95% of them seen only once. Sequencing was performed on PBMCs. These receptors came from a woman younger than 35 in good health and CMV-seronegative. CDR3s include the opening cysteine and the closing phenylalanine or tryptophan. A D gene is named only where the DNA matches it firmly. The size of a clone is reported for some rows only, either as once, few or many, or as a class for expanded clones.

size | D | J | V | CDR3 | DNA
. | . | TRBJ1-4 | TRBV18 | CASSPLRTGEKLFF | TGTGCCAGCTCACCACTCCGGACGGGGGAAAAACTGTTTTTT
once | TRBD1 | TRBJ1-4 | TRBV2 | CASSEGQGLTTNEKLFF | TGTGCCAGCAGTGAAGGACAGGGACTTACAACTAATGAAAAACTGTTTTTT
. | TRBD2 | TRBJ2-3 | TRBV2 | CASRRRGASGGASTDTQYF | TGTGCCAGCAGACGAAGAGGGGCTAGCGGGGGGGCTAGCACAGATACGCAGTATTTT
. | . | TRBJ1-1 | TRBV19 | CASSARRGATEAFF | TGTGCCAGTAGTGCGCGACGCGGGGCCACTGAAGCTTTCTTT
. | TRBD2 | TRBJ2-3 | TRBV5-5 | CASSLVLAGGSTDTQYF | TGTGCCAGCAGCTTGGTTTTGGCGGGGGGGAGCACAGATACGCAGTATTTT
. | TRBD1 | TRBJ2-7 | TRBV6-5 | CASSYLGQGTYEQYF | TGTGCCAGCAGTTACCTAGGACAGGGGACCTACGAGCAGTACTTC
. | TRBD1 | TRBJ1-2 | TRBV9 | CASSLGGWEANYGYTF | TGTGCCAGCAGCCTAGGGGGCTGGGAAGCTAACTATGGCTACACCTTC
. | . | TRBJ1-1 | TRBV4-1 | CASSQGRLNTEAFF | TGCGCCAGCAGCCAAGGGCGGTTGAACACTGAAGCTTTCTTT
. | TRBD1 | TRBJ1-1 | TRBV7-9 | CASSLRQGSNTEAFF | TGTGCCAGCAGCTTACGACAGGGGTCTAACACTGAAGCTTTCTTT
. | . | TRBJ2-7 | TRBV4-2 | CASSQKDSLYYEQYF | TGTGCCAGCAGCCAGAAGGACAGTCTTTACTACGAGCAGTACTTC
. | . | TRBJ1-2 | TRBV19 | CASSQQGARAMGRYTF | TGTGCCAGTAGTCAACAGGGAGCTCGGGCAATGGGGCGCTACACCTTC
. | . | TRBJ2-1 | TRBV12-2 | CATNEQFF | TGTGCAACGAATGAGCAGTTCTTC
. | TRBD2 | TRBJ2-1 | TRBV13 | CASSPPGGGAWEQFF | TGTGCCAGCAGCCCCCCGGGCGGGGGGGCCTGGGAGCAGTTCTTC
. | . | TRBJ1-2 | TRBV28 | CASSPLSGPNYGYTF | TGTGCCAGCAGTCCCCTCAGCGGGCCTAACTATGGCTACACCTTC
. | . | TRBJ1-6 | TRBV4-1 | CASSQEAGTNNSPLHF | TGCGCCAGCAGCCAAGAGGCGGGAACCAATAATTCACCCCTCCACTTT
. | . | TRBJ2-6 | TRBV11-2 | CASRSYSSGANVLTF | TGTGCCAGCAGGTCCTACAGCTCTGGGGCCAACGTCCTGACTTTC
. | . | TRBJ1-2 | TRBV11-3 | CASSLGAGAYGYTF | TGTGCCAGCAGCTTAGGGGCAGGGGCATATGGCTACACCTTC
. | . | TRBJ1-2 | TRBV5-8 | CASNLANYGYTF | TGTGCCAGCAATTTGGCCAACTATGGCTACACCTTC
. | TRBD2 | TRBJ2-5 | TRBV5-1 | CASSSGTSREETQYF | TGCGCCAGCAGCTCTGGGACTAGCCGTGAAGAGACCCAGTACTTC
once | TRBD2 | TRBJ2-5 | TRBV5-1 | CASSWMGLAGPLRLEAAQYF | TGCGCCAGCAGCTGGATGGGACTAGCGGGGCCGCTCCGCTTAGAGGCGGCCCAGTACTTC
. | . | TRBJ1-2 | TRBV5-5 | CASSFVRANYGYTF | TGTGCCAGCAGCTTTGTGAGAGCTAACTATGGCTACACCTTC
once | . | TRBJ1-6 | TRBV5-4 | CASSLGRGYNSPLHF | TGTGCCAGCAGCTTGGGCAGGGGCTATAATTCACCCCTCCACTTT
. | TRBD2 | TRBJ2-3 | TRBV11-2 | CASSLAFRLAGYSTDTQYF | TGTGCCAGCAGCTTAGCGTTTAGACTAGCGGGCTATAGCACAGATACGCAGTATTTT
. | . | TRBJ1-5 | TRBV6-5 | CASSRQVNQPQHF | TGTGCCAGCAGCAGACAGGTCAATCAGCCCCAGCATTTT
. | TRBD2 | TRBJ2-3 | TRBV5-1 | CASGREATSPTDTQYF | TGCGCCAGCGGGAGGGAGGCTACCTCCCCCACAGATACGCAGTATTTT
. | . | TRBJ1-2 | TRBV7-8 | CASSPGLEGGGYTF | TGTGCCAGCAGCCCGGGACTCGAAGGAGGAGGCTACACCTTC
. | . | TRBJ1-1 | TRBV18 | CASSPLDRSMNTEAFF | TGTGCCAGCTCACCACTTGACAGATCGATGAACACTGAAGCTTTCTTT
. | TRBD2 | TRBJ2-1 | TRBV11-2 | CASSLAGGSSYNEQFF | TGTGCCAGCAGCTTAGCCGGCGGGAGTTCCTACAATGAGCAGTTCTTC
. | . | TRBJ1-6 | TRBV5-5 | CASSLSTGYNSPLHF | TGTGCCAGCAGCTTGAGTACTGGCTATAATTCACCCCTCCACTTT
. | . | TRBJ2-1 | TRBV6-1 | CASSDRHASDEQFF | TGTGCCAGCAGTGATAGACACGCCTCGGATGAGCAGTTCTTC
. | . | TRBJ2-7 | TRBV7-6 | CASSPRAVTPTYEQYF | TGTGCCAGCAGCCCCAGAGCCGTGACACCCACCTACGAGCAGTACTTC
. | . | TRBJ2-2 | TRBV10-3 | CAIRRKTLGVPPTGELFF | TGTGCCATCAGGCGCAAAACCCTCGGGGTCCCCCCCACCGGGGAGCTGTTTTTT
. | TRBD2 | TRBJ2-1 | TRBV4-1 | CASSQSGLAYNEQFF | TGCGCCAGCAGCCAATCGGGACTAGCCTACAATGAGCAGTTCTTC
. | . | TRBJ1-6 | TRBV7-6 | CASSPQDSPLHF | TGTGCCAGCAGCCCACAAGATTCACCCCTCCACTTT
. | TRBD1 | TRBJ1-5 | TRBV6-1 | CASSAQGAGGQPQHF | TGTGCCAGCAGTGCACAGGGGGCAGGGGGACAGCCCCAGCATTTT
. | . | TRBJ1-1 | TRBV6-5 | CASSYSLGQLRTEAFF | TGTGCCAGCAGTTACTCATTGGGGCAATTGAGGACTGAAGCTTTCTTT
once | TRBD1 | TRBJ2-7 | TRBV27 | CASSLSRTGGSYEQYF | TGTGCCAGCAGTTTATCCCGGACAGGGGGCAGCTACGAGCAGTACTTC
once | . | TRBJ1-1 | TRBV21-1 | CASSKAGCRGPMNTEAFF | TGTGCCAGCAGCAAAGCGGGGTGTAGGGGGCCCATGAACACTGAAGCTTTCTTT
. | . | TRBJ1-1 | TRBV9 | CASSTGQANTEAFF | TGTGCCAGCAGCACGGGACAAGCGAACACTGAAGCTTTCTTT
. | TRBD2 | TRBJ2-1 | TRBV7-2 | CASSRTSGGNYNEQFF | TGTGCCAGCAGCAGGACTAGCGGGGGGAACTACAATGAGCAGTTCTTC
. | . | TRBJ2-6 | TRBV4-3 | CASSQDWRVSGANVLTF | TGCGCCAGCAGCCAAGATTGGCGGGTCTCTGGGGCCAACGTCCTGACTTTC
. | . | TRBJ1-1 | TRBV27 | CASREARGMNTEAFF | TGTGCCAGCAGGGAAGCAAGGGGAATGAACACTGAAGCTTTCTTT
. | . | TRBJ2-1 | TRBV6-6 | CASTIGSYNEQFF | TGTGCCAGCACTATTGGCTCCTACAATGAGCAGTTCTTC
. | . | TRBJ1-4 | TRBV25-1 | CASSDRSRGATNEKLFF | TGTGCCAGCAGTGACCGCAGCCGGGGTGCAACTAATGAAAAACTGTTTTTT
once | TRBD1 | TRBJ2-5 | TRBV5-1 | CASSLSGQGQETQYF | TGCGCCAGCAGTTTATCGGGACAGGGGCAAGAGACCCAGTACTTC
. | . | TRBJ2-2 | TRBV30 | CAWSRASTYNTGELFF | TGTGCCTGGAGTAGAGCCTCCACTTATAACACCGGGGAGCTGTTTTTT
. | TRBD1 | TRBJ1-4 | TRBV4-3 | CASSQGPTGQDEKLFF | TGCGCCAGCAGCCAAGGACCGACAGGGCAAGATGAAAAACTGTTTTTT
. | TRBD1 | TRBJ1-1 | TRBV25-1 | CASRDRDTEAFF | TGTGCCAGCAGGGACAGGGACACTGAAGCTTTCTTT
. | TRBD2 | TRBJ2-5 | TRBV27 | CASSFLTSGGPQETQYF | TGTGCCAGCAGTTTCCTGACTAGCGGGGGTCCACAAGAGACCCAGTACTTC
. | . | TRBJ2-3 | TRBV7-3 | CASSPTGAPTDTQYF | TGTGCCAGCAGCCCGACCGGAGCTCCCACAGATACGCAGTATTTT
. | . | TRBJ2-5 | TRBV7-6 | CASSQGETQYF | TGTGCCAGCAGCCAGGGCGAGACCCAGTACTTC